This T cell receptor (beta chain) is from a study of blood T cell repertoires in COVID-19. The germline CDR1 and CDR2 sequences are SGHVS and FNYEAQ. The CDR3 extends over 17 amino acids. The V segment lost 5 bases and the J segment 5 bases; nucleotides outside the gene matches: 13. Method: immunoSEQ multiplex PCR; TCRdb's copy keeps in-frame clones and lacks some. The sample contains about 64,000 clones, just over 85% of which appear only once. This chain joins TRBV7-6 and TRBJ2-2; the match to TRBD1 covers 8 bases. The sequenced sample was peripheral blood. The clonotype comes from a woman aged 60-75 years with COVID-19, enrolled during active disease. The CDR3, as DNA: TGTGCCAGCAGCGCACGACCGGGACAGGAGATTACCGGGGAGCTGTTTTTT. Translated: CASSARPGQEITGELFF.